A single count supports the clone carrying this TCR beta chain. Its antigen is not identified. The data were obtained in a study of CD8+ T cells in alopecia areata. Between the trimmed V and J ends, which lost 2 bases and 1 base, there was a span of 2 bases. CDR3 length equals 13 residues. The germline V gene has CDR1 MNHEY and CDR2 SMNVEV (reference sequence). General study results and limits: The study found higher clonality in lesional than normal scalp, especially in alopecia totalis/universalis. Normal-skin resident alphabeta T cells also appear among scalp sample sequences.

Sequencing used cDNA as its template, made by extracting RNA and reverse transcribing it. The protocol was immunoSEQ multiplex PCR, while the TCRdb copy is restricted to in-frame clones and leaves out a portion. The sample contains around 80,000 clones, roughly 47% of which appear only once. Sequencing was carried out using NKG2D-high CD8+ T cells sorted from blood. The source of this sequence is a human donor with alopecia areata. The chain employs TRBV27 and TRBJ2-2, with D unclear. CDR3 DNA: TGTGCCAGCAGTTTAAGGAACACCGGGGAGCTGTTTTTT. Protein: CASSLRNTGELFF.